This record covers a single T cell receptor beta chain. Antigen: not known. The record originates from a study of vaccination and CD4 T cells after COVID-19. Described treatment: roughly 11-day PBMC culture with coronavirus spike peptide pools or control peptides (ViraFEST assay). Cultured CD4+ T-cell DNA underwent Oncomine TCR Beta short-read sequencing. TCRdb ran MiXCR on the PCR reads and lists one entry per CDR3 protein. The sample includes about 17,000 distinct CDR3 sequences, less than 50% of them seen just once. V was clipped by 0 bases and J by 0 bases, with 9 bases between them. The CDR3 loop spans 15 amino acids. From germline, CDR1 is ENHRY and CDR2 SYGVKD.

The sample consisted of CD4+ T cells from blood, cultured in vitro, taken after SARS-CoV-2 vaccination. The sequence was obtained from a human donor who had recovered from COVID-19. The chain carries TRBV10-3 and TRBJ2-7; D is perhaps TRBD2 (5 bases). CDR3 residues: CAISESTGNSYEQYF. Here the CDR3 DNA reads TGTGCCATCAGTGAGTCGACGGGGAACTCCTACGAGCAGTACTTC.